This T cell receptor beta chain was recorded in a study of radiation and T cells in renal cell carcinoma. Whole-study results and caveats: No pretreatment tumor biopsies were available for baseline clonotypes. In blood, top tumor clones expanded by 2 weeks, shrinking by 4.

Concerning this clone itself: The antigen remains unidentified.

Measured with immunoSEQ multiplex PCR; TCRdb has only the in-frame clones, and not every one. The sample yields over 120,000 clones, 75% to 90% seen once. Described time point: blood 4 weeks post-SBRT, at nephrectomy. Treatment described: 15 Gy SBRT to primary tumor, nephrectomy 4 weeks later. The CDR3 has 16 residues. Germline values: CDR1 MNHEY, CDR2 SMNVEV (reference sequence). V lost 1 base, J lost 6 bases, and 9 bases stayed unmatched. The J gene is TRBJ2-7, the V gene TRBV27; 10 bases map to TRBD2. This TCR came from a woman aged 45-59 years with renal cell carcinoma. The sequenced sample was blood, obtained from a patient whose treatment included radiotherapy and nephrectomy. DNA of the CDR3: TGTGCCAGCAGTTTATGGGGAAGCGGGAGGGCCGGCGAGCAGTACTTC. Translated, it gives CASSLWGSGRAGEQYF.